This note documents a single T cell receptor beta chain sequence. Its antigen is not known. The data are from a study of vaccination effects on CD4 cells after COVID-19. Repertoires were generated with immunoSEQ multiplex PCR, while TCRdb's copy carries only in-frame clones and drops some. The table records about 45,000 clones, around 77% of them present only once. Before sequencing took place, the ViraFEST assay used viral peptide pools to expand antigen-specific CD4+ T cells. Isolating CD4+ T cells followed less than 11 days of culture. Vaccinated participants had no history of SARS-CoV-2 infection and tested negative for nucleocapsid antibodies. Trimming took 2 bases from V and 0 from J, leaving 10 bases between them. The CDR3 extends over 16 amino acids. The germline CDR1 and CDR2 sequences are MNHEY and SVGAGI.

The material was CD4+ T cells from PBMCs cultured with SARS-CoV-2 spike peptides, obtained before COVID-19 vaccination. This TCR came from a human donor who received a COVID-19 vaccine. The chain has TRBV6-5 and TRBJ1-4, with D unclear. The chain's CDR3 is CASSYVPAATNEKLFF. The CDR3 bases are TGTGCCAGCAGTTACGTCCCAGCTGCAACTAATGAAAAACTGTTTTTT.